This is a list of T cell receptor beta chains from one sample in a study of identical twins. TCRdb reanalysed the 5' RACE reads using MiXCR and keeps one entry per CDR3 protein. The sample lists a few hundred thousand distinct CDR3 sequences, about 13% occurring once. This same sample was also taken into another study, of yellow fever vaccine responses in identical twins.

The specimen was memory (CD45RO+) T cells sorted from blood. The receptor source for this set is a woman younger than 30 in good health. CDR3s include the opening cysteine and the closing phenylalanine or tryptophan. A D gene is named only where the DNA matches it firmly. Clone size, where shown, is once, few, many, or a class for clones that have expanded.

V gene,clone size,J gene,D gene,CDR3 DNA,CDR3 protein
TRBV25-1,few,TRBJ2-2,TRBD1,TGTGCCAGCCGTCGGACAGGGGGTAACACCGGGGAGCTGTTTTTT,CASRRTGGNTGELFF
TRBV6-1,.,TRBJ1-2,.,TGTGCCAGCTTCCTCAGGTGGACGGACGGCTACACCTTC,CASFLRWTDGYTF
TRBV28,many,TRBJ2-7,TRBD2,TGTGCCAGCACCACACTAGCGGGAGGCGCCTTATCCTACTACGAGCAGTACTTC,CASTTLAGGALSYYEQYF
TRBV28,many,TRBJ2-7,.,TGTGCCAGCAGTTCCCACAGCTACGAGCAGTACTTC,CASSSHSYEQYF
TRBV12-3/TRBV12-4,.,TRBJ2-3,.,TGTGCCAGCAACCAGAACACAGATACGCAGTATTTT,CASNQNTDTQYF
TRBV20-1,few,TRBJ1-5,.,TGCAGTGCTAGCTTCGCGTCAGGGCAGAGCAATCAGCCCCAGCATTTT,CSASFASGQSNQPQHF
TRBV18,.,TRBJ1-1,.,TGTGCCAGCTCTCGGCGGGATGATGGTGCTGAAGCTTTCTTT,CASSRRDDGAEAFF
TRBV10-2,.,TRBJ2-7,.,TGCGCCAGCAGGACGGGAACCTACGAGCAGTACTTC,CASRTGTYEQYF
TRBV20-1,few,TRBJ2-3,TRBD2,TGCAGTGCTAGGCCCCCCGCGAGCGGGGGGGCCTTCGGCACAGATACGCAGTATTTT,CSARPPASGGAFGTDTQYF
TRBV11-2,.,TRBJ1-4,.,TGTGCCAGCAGCCGAGGGGGACTGAATGAAAAACTGTTTTTT,CASSRGGLNEKLFF
TRBV20-1,.,TRBJ2-7,TRBD1,TGCAGTGCCGACAGGGTCATCATCCGTTACGAGCAGTACTTC,CSADRVIIRYEQYF
TRBV5-1,.,TRBJ2-3,.,TGCGCCAGCAGCCCGCTAGCGACGGGGACAGATACGCAGTATTTT,CASSPLATGTDTQYF
TRBV28,many,TRBJ2-3,TRBD2,TGTGCCAGCAGTCCCCGAACTAGCGGGGGGTTCTTACCCGCAGATACGCAGTATTTT,CASSPRTSGGFLPADTQYF
TRBV5-1,.,TRBJ2-7,.,TGCGCCAGCAGCTTGCGCACTTCGGACTTC,CASSLRTSDF
TRBV9,.,TRBJ2-4,.,TGTGCCAGCAGCAATAAACCGGGACCGCAAAACATTCAGTACTTC,CASSNKPGPQNIQYF
TRBV7-2,.,TRBJ2-7,TRBD2,TGTGCCAGCAGCTTACTTGGGACTAGCGGAAACTACGAGCAGTACTTC,CASSLLGTSGNYEQYF
TRBV19,.,TRBJ2-1,.,TGTGCCAGTAGTATACAGGGTCACGCCAACAATGAGCAGTTCTTC,CASSIQGHANNEQFF
TRBV28,many,TRBJ1-1,.,TGTGCCAGCAGTTTAAGTTTGGAGAACACTGAAGCTTTCTTT,CASSLSLENTEAFF
TRBV6-1,.,TRBJ2-7,.,TGTGCCAGCAGTGAAGCTGCACCAACCCCCTACGAGCAGTACTTC,CASSEAAPTPYEQYF
TRBV12-3/TRBV12-4,.,TRBJ2-3,TRBD2,TGTGCCAGCAAACTAATGCCTAGCGGGGGGGCAGATACGCAGTATTTT,CASKLMPSGGADTQYF
TRBV9,once,TRBJ2-1,TRBD2,TGTGCCAGCAGCGTAGGGGCGGGACTAGCCCACAATGAGCAGTTCTTC,CASSVGAGLAHNEQFF
TRBV7-6,few,TRBJ2-1,.,TGTGCCAGCAGCTTAGGCTTGGACAGAGCACTGATAAACAATGAGCAGTTCTTC,CASSLGLDRALINNEQFF
TRBV12-3/TRBV12-4,many,TRBJ1-5,.,TGTGCCAGCAGCCGACAGCCGGGCAATCAGCCCCAGCATTTT,CASSRQPGNQPQHF
TRBV11-2,few,TRBJ1-2,.,TGTGCCAGCAGCCCCCGGACAGTGGGTGGCTACACCTTC,CASSPRTVGGYTF
TRBV11-2,.,TRBJ2-1,.,TGTGCCAGCAGCTCCTCCCGACTAGAAAAATACAATGAGCAGTTCTTC,CASSSSRLEKYNEQFF
TRBV6-1,.,TRBJ2-7,.,TGTGCCAGCAGTGAGCTAGGATCCCCCTACGAGCAGTACTTC,CASSELGSPYEQYF
TRBV11-2,few,TRBJ2-1,TRBD1,TGTGCCAGCAGCGCAACCGGGACAGGGGCCTACAATGAGCAGTTCTTC,CASSATGTGAYNEQFF
TRBV7-9,many,TRBJ2-3,TRBD2,TGTGCCAGCAGCCCGTCGGGCGGGAGGGCGGATACGCAGTATTTT,CASSPSGGRADTQYF
TRBV7-7,.,TRBJ2-5,TRBD2,TGTGCTAGCAGCTCGGGACTAGTGTACGAGACCCAGTACTTC,CASSSGLVYETQYF
TRBV20-1,many,TRBJ2-3,TRBD2,TGCAGTGCTAGGTCGGGAGGGAGGGGCGCAGATACGCAGTATTTT,CSARSGGRGADTQYF
TRBV12-3/TRBV12-4,.,TRBJ2-3,.,TGTGCCAGCGCTTGGGGGAGCCGCCCAGATACGCAGTATTTT,CASAWGSRPDTQYF
TRBV28,many,TRBJ2-5,.,TGTGCCAGCAGGCATCAGGGAGAGACCCAGTACTTC,CASRHQGETQYF
TRBV10-3,.,TRBJ2-1,.,TGTGCCATCGGGGCCCAAACGTACGATGAGCAGTTCTTC,CAIGAQTYDEQFF
TRBV27,.,TRBJ2-4,TRBD2,TGTGCCAGCAGACCGAGCGGGGTAGCCAAAAACATTCAGTACTTC,CASRPSGVAKNIQYF
TRBV28,many,TRBJ1-5,.,TGTGCCAGCAGTCCACCAACCGCCGGGGGAGGCCGGCCCCAGCATTTT,CASSPPTAGGGRPQHF
TRBV2,few,TRBJ1-4,TRBD1,TGTGCCAGCAGTGTATTTGACAGGGTGGAAAAACTGTTTTTT,CASSVFDRVEKLFF
TRBV2,many,TRBJ2-5,.,TGTGCCAGCAGCTTAAACCGGGAGCGCCAGTACTTC,CASSLNRERQYF
TRBV10-3,.,TRBJ2-1,.,TGTGCCATCAGTGAGGGACCTTTCGATGAGCAGTTCTTC,CAISEGPFDEQFF
TRBV9,few,TRBJ2-5,TRBD2,TGTGCCAGCAGCGTAGCTACTCTAGCGGGGCAAGAGACCCAGTACTTC,CASSVATLAGQETQYF
TRBV6-5,.,TRBJ2-1,.,TGTGCCAGCAGTTACTCGTCGACCAGCGAGCAGTTCTTC,CASSYSSTSEQFF
TRBV20-1,.,TRBJ2-1,TRBD2,TGCAGTGCTACCGCCCCGGGAGGGGGAAATGAGCAGTTCTTC,CSATAPGGGNEQFF
TRBV20-1,few,TRBJ2-5,.,TGCAGCGCGGGACCGAGTAACTTTCAAGAGACCCAGTACTTC,CSAGPSNFQETQYF
TRBV20-1,few,TRBJ2-4,.,TGCAGTGCTAGAGACTATCCGGACAGAAACATTCAGTACTTC,CSARDYPDRNIQYF
TRBV6-1,.,TRBJ2-1,.,TGTGCCAGCAGCCTTGGTCCAGCGTTCGGTGAGCAGTTCTTC,CASSLGPAFGEQFF
TRBV11-2,many,TRBJ2-1,TRBD2,TGTGCCAGCAGCTTGGGGGGGACGAGACAGAATGAGCAGTTCTTC,CASSLGGTRQNEQFF
TRBV12-3/TRBV12-4,many,TRBJ2-3,TRBD1,TGTGCCAGCAGTTTAAATACAGGGGGTCGGGCAGATACGCAGTATTTT,CASSLNTGGRADTQYF